In its sample, the clone carrying this T cell receptor (beta chain) was seen a few times. Its specificity is unknown. Genomic DNA templated the TCR beta VDJ and CDR3 profiling. TCRdb reprocessed the reads with MiXCR, giving one entry per CDR3 protein. This sample carries about 18,000 distinct CDR3 sequences, around two fifths of them seen once, and the ten largest clones take 86%. Germline CDR1 is SGHAT and CDR2 is FQNNGV. This CDR3 comprises 16 residues. Trimming at V came to 6 bases and at J to 4 bases, leaving 8 bases not matched to a gene. This record comes from a study of CD8+CD57+ T cells in acquired aplastic anemia. Study observations and caveats: A lower diversity was found for CD8+CD57+ cells than for total CD4+ and CD8+ pools in patients.

Only patients with CD8+CD57+ cell expansion on flow cytometry were chosen for sequencing. This chain links TRBV11-2 with TRBJ2-2; 10 bases match TRBD2. Sequencing was performed on CD8+CD57+ T cells sorted from PBMCs. Subset specified: bead-enriched CD8+CD57+ effector memory T cells from SAA patients. The origin of this receptor is a human donor with aplastic anemia. This chain's CDR3 is CASSFSGGPTTGELFF. The CDR3 DNA sequence: TGTGCCAGCAGTTTTAGCGGGGGGCCGACCACCGGGGAGCTGTTTTTT. The entire variable domain, with the rest obtained from reference TRBV11-2 and TRBJ2-2, is as follows: EAGVAQSPRYKIIEKRQSVAFWCNPISGHATLYWYQQILGQGPKLLIQFQNNGVVDDSQLPKDRFSAERLKGVDSTLKIQPAKLEDSAVYLCASSFSGGPTTGELFFGEGSRLTVL.